This T cell receptor beta chain was observed in a study of cytomegalovirus exposure and HLA in healthy donors. Findings and caveats of the study: The study labeled 164 TCR beta chains cytomegalovirus-associated.

The PCR contained 60 Vbeta and 13 Jbeta primers. Sequencing used immunoSEQ multiplex PCR; TCRdb keeps in-frame clones, though not all of them. Among about 200,000 clones listed, about 83% were seen once. A note on this clone: The antigen remains unidentified.

Germline V CDR1 and CDR2: SGHVS, FNYEAQ. Trimming at V came to 4 bases and at J to 0 bases, leaving 7 bases not matched to a gene. The CDR3 spans 16 residues. The sample comprised PBMCs. The receptor was isolated from a man between 35 and 55 years old in good health and CMV-seronegative. The chain carries TRBV7-6 and TRBJ2-7, with 9 bases that match TRBD1. The chain's CDR3 is CASSSTGGRVSYEQYF. In DNA, the CDR3 is TGTGCCAGCAGCTCCACAGGGGGCCGAGTCTCCTACGAGCAGTACTTC.